Sequencing of this T cell receptor (beta chain) was carried out in a study of beta chain features in type 1 diabetes. This clone occurred a few times. Germline V gene sequence: CDR1 SGHRS, CDR2 YFSETQ. The CDR3 is 13 residues long. With 0 bases clipped from V and 6 bases from J, the junction kept 1 base outside the gene matches. Every bit of the isolated RNA underwent reverse transcription, so sequencing read expressed TCRB transcripts. Here immunoSEQ multiplex PCR was the method, and the copy in TCRdb shows in-frame clones only, minus some. The sample holds hundreds of thousands of clones, 6.5% to 10% seen once.

Material: central memory CD4+ T cells from blood. The receptor comes from a woman under 30 in good health. The J gene is TRBJ1-2, the V gene TRBV5-1; 8 positions match TRBD1. Here the CDR3 DNA reads TGCGCCAGCAGCTTGGTACAGGGGGATGGCTACACCTTC. Amino acids: CASSLVQGDGYTF.